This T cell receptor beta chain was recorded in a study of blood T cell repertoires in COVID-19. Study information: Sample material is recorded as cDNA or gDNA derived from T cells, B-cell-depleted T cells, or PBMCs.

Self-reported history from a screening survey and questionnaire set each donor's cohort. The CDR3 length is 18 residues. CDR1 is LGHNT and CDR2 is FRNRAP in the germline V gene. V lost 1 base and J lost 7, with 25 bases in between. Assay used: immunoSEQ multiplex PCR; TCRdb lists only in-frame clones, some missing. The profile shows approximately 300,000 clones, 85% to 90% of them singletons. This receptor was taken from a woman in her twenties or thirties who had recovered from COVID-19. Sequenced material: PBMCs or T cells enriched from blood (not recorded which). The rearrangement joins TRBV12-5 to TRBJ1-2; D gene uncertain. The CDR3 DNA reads TGTGCTAGTGGTTTGGCGTCGCTGGGAGGGAAGAGGAGTCTTGGCTACACCTTC. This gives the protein CASGLASLGGKRSLGYTF.